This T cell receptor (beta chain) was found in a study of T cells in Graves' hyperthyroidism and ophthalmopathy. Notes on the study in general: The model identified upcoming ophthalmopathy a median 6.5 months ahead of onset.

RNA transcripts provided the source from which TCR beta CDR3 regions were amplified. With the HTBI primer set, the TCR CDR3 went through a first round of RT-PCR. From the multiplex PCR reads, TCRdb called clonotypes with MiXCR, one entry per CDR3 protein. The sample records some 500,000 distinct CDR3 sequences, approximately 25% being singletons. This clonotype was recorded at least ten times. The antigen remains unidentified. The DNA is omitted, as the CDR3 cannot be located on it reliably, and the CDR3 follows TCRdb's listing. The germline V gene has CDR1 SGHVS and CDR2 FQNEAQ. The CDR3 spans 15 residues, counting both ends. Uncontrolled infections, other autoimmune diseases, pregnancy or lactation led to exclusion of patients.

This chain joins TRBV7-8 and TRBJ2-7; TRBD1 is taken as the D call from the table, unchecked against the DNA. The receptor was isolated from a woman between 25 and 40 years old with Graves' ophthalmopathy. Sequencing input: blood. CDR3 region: CASSFGPGQNYEQYF.